This TCR beta chain was retrieved from a study of blood T cell repertoires in COVID-19. Study overall: Samples came from the United States, Italy and Spain, spanning acute and convalescent COVID-19. T cells, B-cell-depleted T cells, or PBMCs provided the cDNA or gDNA that served as material.

TCRdb keeps only in-frame clones here, not all; method: immunoSEQ multiplex PCR. Here the sample spans about 270,000 clones, roughly 91% being singletons. Trimming left V 6 bases short and J 1 base short, with 21 bases between. Germline V gene data show CDR1 as SNHLY and CDR2 as FYNNEI. The CDR3 loop spans 17 amino acids. Participant-given clinical history determined each cohort assignment. The source material was PBMCs or T cells enriched from blood (not recorded which). This clonotype originated in a middle-aged woman with acute COVID-19. The chain employs TRBV2 and TRBJ1-1; possible D gene TRBD1, 6 bases. CDR3 sequence reads: CASSPGGLIYSNTEAFF. Written as DNA, the CDR3 is TGTGCCAGCAGCCCCGGGGGGCTGATCTACTCGAACACTGAAGCTTTCTTT.